A selection of T cell receptor beta chains follows, all from one sample in a study of blood T cell repertoires in COVID-19. Measured with immunoSEQ multiplex PCR; TCRdb has only the in-frame clones, and not every one. The data contain a few hundred thousand clones, around nine tenths of them singletons. Sequenced: peripheral blood. These receptors all stem from a human donor in a cohort sampled during active COVID-19. The CDR3 runs from the conserved cysteine through the conserved F or W. Fields, in order: J gene, V gene, clone size, D gene, CDR3 length, CDR3 DNA, CDR3 protein. The D gene is left open where the match is weak. A row's size may be missing; if present it is once, few, many or a size class.

>TRBJ2-7|TRBV18|.|.|15
TGTGCCAGCTCACCGGAGGGGGCGGTATCCTACGAGCAGTACTTC
CASSPEGAVSYEQYF
>TRBJ2-1|TRBV29-1|.|TRBD1|11
TGCAGCGTTTCTCGGGACAGGGAACGTATCTTC
CSVSRDRERIF
>TRBJ2-7|TRBV6-6|.|TRBD1|14
TGTGCCAGCAGAGAGACAGGGGGCGAGTTCGAGCAGTACTTC
CASRETGGEFEQYF
>TRBJ1-1|TRBV7-8|.|.|15
TGTGCCAGCAGCTCCATTCTCGACAGGACCACTGAAGCTTTCTTT
CASSSILDRTTEAFF
>TRBJ1-1|TRBV10-3|.|.|13
TGTGCCACCCTACTGGAGGAGAACACTGAAGCTTTCTTT
CATLLEENTEAFF
>TRBJ1-6|TRBV30|few|.|13
TGTGCCTGGAGGCGAGGGTATAATTCACCCCTCCACTTT
CAWRRGYNSPLHF
>TRBJ1-1|TRBV12-3/TRBV12-4|.|.|12
TGTGCCAGCAGTTTAAGGCGGACTGAAGCTTTCTTT
CASSLRRTEAFF
>TRBJ1-2|TRBV2|.|TRBD1|16
TGTGCCAGCAGTGAGACCCGACAGGGTAGTGACTATGGCTACACCTTC
CASSETRQGSDYGYTF
>TRBJ2-7|TRBV2|.|TRBD2|14
TGTGCCAGCAGTGAGGGGGGGAGGCCCTACGAGCAGTACTTC
CASSEGGRPYEQYF
>TRBJ2-2|TRBV6-6|.|TRBD1|15
TGTGCCAGCAGTTCCATATCAGGGGGCACCGGGGAGCTGTTTTTT
CASSSISGGTGELFF
>TRBJ1-1|TRBV9|few|.|14
TGTGCCAGCAGCGTCCTAGATATGAACACTGAAGCTTTCTTT
CASSVLDMNTEAFF
>TRBJ2-3|TRBV4-1|.|TRBD2|16
TGCGCCAGCAGCCTGCGGACTAGTTCGAGGACAGATACGCAGTATTTT
CASSLRTSSRTDTQYF
>TRBJ1-5|TRBV19|.|.|14
TGTGCCAGTAGTACCGACAATAGCAATCAGCCCCAGCATTTT
CASSTDNSNQPQHF
>TRBJ1-1|TRBV4-1|once|TRBD1|13
TGCGCCAGCAGCCACCCAGGGGGGACTGAAGCTTTCTTT
CASSHPGGTEAFF
>TRBJ2-3|TRBV7-2|.|TRBD2|15
TGTGCCAGCAGCTATAAGCGGGGGGGATATAGTACGCAGTATTTT
CASSYKRGGYSTQYF
>TRBJ2-3|TRBV28|.|TRBD2|17
TGTGCCAGCAGTTTGGGCGGGGCTAGCGGGAGCACAGATACGCAGTATTTT
CASSLGGASGSTDTQYF
>TRBJ1-1|TRBV5-6|.|.|16
TGTGCCAGCAGCTCATTAGGGACACCCCAGAACACTGAAGCTTTCTTT
CASSSLGTPQNTEAFF
>TRBJ1-1|TRBV29-1|.|.|12
TGCAGCTTGCGGCAGCTGAACACTGAAGCTTTCTTT
CSLRQLNTEAFF
>TRBJ1-1|TRBV7-2|.|.|15
TGTGCCAGCAGCTTCCCACACCGGGAATTCACTGAAGCTTTCTTT
CASSFPHREFTEAFF
>TRBJ1-2|TRBV7-2|.|TRBD1|15
TGTGCCAGCAGCTCGAAGACCGGGACAGCGTATGGCTACACCTTC
CASSSKTGTAYGYTF
>TRBJ2-3|TRBV4-1|.|.|18
TGCGCCAGCAGCCAAGGTTGGGCGGGAAGGCCGTCCGCAGATACGCAGTATTTT
CASSQGWAGRPSADTQYF
>TRBJ2-3|TRBV28|.|.|12
TGTGCCAGCATTTCGACAGCCAATACGCAGTATTTT
CASISTANTQYF
>TRBJ2-2|TRBV6-6|.|TRBD2|16
TGTGCCAGCAGTCGAGTGTCTAGCGGGAGGAACGGGGAGCTGTTTTTT
CASSRVSSGRNGELFF
>TRBJ1-1|TRBV2|once|.|15
TGTGCCAGCAGTGAAGGGGGCAGGTTTAACACTGAAGCTTTCTTT
CASSEGGRFNTEAFF
>TRBJ1-2|TRBV29-1|.|.|15
TGCAGCGTTGTGAGGTCTCAGGGAACGGGCTATGGCTACACCTTC
CSVVRSQGTGYGYTF
>TRBJ2-3|TRBV11-2|.|TRBD1|16
TGTGCCAGCAGCCCCAGGGGGTCCACTAGCACAGATACGCAGTATTTT
CASSPRGSTSTDTQYF
>TRBJ1-1|TRBV7-3|.|.|14
TGTGCCAGCAGCTTATTCGCCCGGGGAACTGAAGCTTTCTTT
CASSLFARGTEAFF
>TRBJ1-1|TRBV20-1|.|.|11
TGCAGTGCTAGACCAGGAACTGAAGCTTTCTTT
CSARPGTEAFF
>TRBJ2-7|TRBV5-1|.|.|13
TGCGCCAGCAGCTTGGACGTAACCGAGGGGCAGTACTTC
CASSLDVTEGQYF
>TRBJ2-7|TRBV2|.|TRBD2|16
TGTGCCAGCAGTGATGGGTTAGCGGGAACGGTAGGCGAGCAGTACTTC
CASSDGLAGTVGEQYF
>TRBJ2-1|TRBV4-1|.|.|15
TGCGCCAGCAGCCGAGAGAGGCTACTGTACAATGAGCAGTTCTTC
CASSRERLLYNEQFF
>TRBJ2-1|TRBV19|.|TRBD2|17
TGTGCCAGTAGTACGGGAGGACTAGCGGGAGGGTACAATGAGCAGTTCTTC
CASSTGGLAGGYNEQFF
>TRBJ2-1|TRBV9|.|TRBD2|12
TGTGCCAGCAGCCCTCGGGGGGAAGAGCAGTTCTTC
CASSPRGEEQFF
>TRBJ1-1|TRBV6-1|.|.|16
TGTGCCAGCAGTGAAGCGCTGTCAGGGAGGAGCACTGAAGCTTTCTTT
CASSEALSGRSTEAFF
>TRBJ1-2|TRBV28|.|TRBD1|16
TGTGCCAGCAGACGTTTGGGACAGGGGATGGACTATGGCTACACCTTC
CASRRLGQGMDYGYTF
>TRBJ2-2|TRBV10-3|.|.|14
TGTGCCACAAAGCGCGAGGCGAACACCGGGGAGCTGTTTTTT
CATKREANTGELFF
>TRBJ2-4|TRBV6-1|.|.|17
TGTGCCAGCAGTGAAGGGGCAGGGCTACAAATAACAAACATTCAGTACTTC
CASSEGAGLQITNIQYF
>TRBJ2-2|TRBV9|.|.|15
TGTGCCAGCAGCGTACATTATTCGGGGACCGGGGAGCTGTTTTTT
CASSVHYSGTGELFF
>TRBJ2-1|TRBV19|.|.|14
TGTGCCAGTAGTATCGAGGACACTTACAATGAGCAGTTCTTC
CASSIEDTYNEQFF
>TRBJ2-7|TRBV6-5|.|.|15
TGTGCCAGCAGCGCATCGGCGGGGCGCTCCTACGAGCAGTACTTC
CASSASAGRSYEQYF
>TRBJ2-1|TRBV9|.|.|14
TGTGCCAGCAGCCCGCGCGACTCCTACAATGAGCAGTTCTTC
CASSPRDSYNEQFF
>TRBJ1-2|TRBV5-1|.|.|16
TGCGCCAGCAGCTTTCGCGGGGGGCCAGCTAACTATGGCTACACCTTC
CASSFRGGPANYGYTF